This T cell receptor (beta chain) emerged from a study of T cells after yellow fever vaccination. Study-wide results and caveats: Post-booster samples contained most primary-vaccination clones (more than 95% CD4, around 90% CD8).

With respect to this clonotype: What it recognizes is unknown.

The V end lost 4 bases, the J end lost 0 bases, and 16 bases lay between the germline ends. CDR3 length: 18 amino acids. Germline CDR1 MNHEY, CDR2 SMNVEV (reference sequence). The study made its TCR cDNA through 5'RACE template switching. That step introduced a universal primer site along with UMIs. MiXCR, applied by TCRdb to the 5' RACE reads, yields one record per CDR3 protein. The sample has some 350,000 distinct CDR3 sequences; about 4% are singletons. This chain links TRBV27 with TRBJ2-6, with D perhaps matching TRBD1 (6 bases). The sequencing used PBMCs, collected 5 days after the yellow fever booster vaccination. The clonotype comes from a man in his late teens or twenties who received the YFV17D yellow fever vaccine. In DNA form, the CDR3 reads TGTGCCAGCAGTTCCACACGTCAGGGGTCCTCTGGGGCCAACGTCCTGACTTTC. This sequence encodes CASSSTRQGSSGANVLTF.